This T cell receptor (beta chain) was recorded in a study of control samples from healthy donors and cancer patients. Germline values: CDR1 SGHTA, CDR2 FQGNSA. The V and J ends lost 5 bases and 0 bases, in that order; junction bases with no gene match: 16. The CDR3 extends over 19 amino acids. Some clones are missing from TCRdb's copy, which holds only in-frame ones; the method was immunoSEQ multiplex PCR. The top ten hold more than 10% of the sample, which has about 30,000 clones, 90% to 95% seen once. The sequence came from a man aged 50 to 59 with lung cancer. V is TRBV7-2 and J is TRBJ2-1, with 7 bases that match TRBD2. What was sequenced was PBMCs. The CDR3 region is CASSPPRGDSAGSYNEQFF. The CDR3 DNA reads TGTGCCAGCAGCCCACCCCGGGGGGATAGCGCGGGCTCCTACAATGAGCAGTTCTTC.